A single sample gave rise to the 24 T cell receptor beta chains below, sequenced in a study of T-cell memory formation after mild COVID-19 (dated by TCRdb to about 2021). Preparation of the library involved 5' RACE. Sequencing was performed on an Illumina NovaSeq 6000. TCRdb reprocessing: public reads trimmed at Q25 with fastp, clones called with MiXCR, in-frame beta chains kept. Rows matching on CDR3 protein sequence are summarized as one entry with the most common DNA and genes. This sample is represented by approximately 350,000 distinct CDR3 sequences; approximately 29% of them were singletons. The top ten hold approximately 12% of the sample. Specimen: PBMCs or a T cell subset sorted from them (not recorded which). The receptors derive from an adult woman who had mild COVID-19 (a few samples of this study predate the infection). The sample titles of this study are shuffled in the database, so cell type and time point are left out; the donor was told from shared clones.

In DNA form, the CDR3 reads TGCGCCAGCAGCAGGGACCACGGGCAGTATTTT. Encoded protein: CASSRDHGQYF. V is TRBV5-1 and J is TRBJ2-3, with D perhaps TRBD1 or TRBD2 (5 bases each). CDR1 SGHRS and CDR2 YFSETQ come from the germline V gene. V was cut by 4 bases and J by 11 bases, with 11 bases left in between. CDR3 length: 11 amino acids. Full variable domain (remainder filled in from reference TRBV5-1 and TRBJ2-3): KAGVTQTPRYLIKTRGQQVTLSCSPISGHRSVSWYQQTPGQGLQFLFEYFSETQRNKGNFPGRFSGRQFSNSRSEMNVSTLELGDSALYLCASSRDHGQYFGPGTRLTVL.

This clonotype was found a few times. The chain employs TRBV12-3 or TRBV12-4 and TRBJ2-2; 7 bases line up with TRBD1. This CDR3 has 15 residues. J was trimmed by 6 bases and V by 8 bases; bases with no gene match: 12. CDR3 sequence reads: CASLHERGLSGELFF. CDR3 nucleotide sequence: TGTGCCAGCCTTCATGAGAGGGGGCTTTCCGGGGAGCTGTTTTTT.

The J gene is TRBJ1-1, the V gene TRBV4-2, with D unclear. The CDR3 spans 12 residues. V lost 1 base, J lost 7 bases, and 7 bases lay in between. Germline CDR1 LGHNA, CDR2 YNFKEQ. CDR3 loop: CASSQARYEAFF. DNA for the CDR3: TGTGCCAGCAGCCAAGCCAGGTATGAAGCTTTCTTT.

For the CDR3, the DNA is TGTGCCATTTGGTCGGGACACCTATCATGGTACTTC. Translating it yields CAIWSGHLSWYF. V usage is TRBV10-3 and J usage is TRBJ2-5; D perhaps matches TRBD1 (6 bases). This CDR3 is built from 12 residues. The germline V gene has CDR1 ENHRY and CDR2 SYGVKD. The ends were cut back, 9 bases at V and 13 bases at J, with 21 bases in the middle.

V usage is TRBV9 and J usage is TRBJ2-3; perhaps TRBD2 as D (5 bases). This CDR3 spans 15 amino acids. The V end lost 4 bases, the J end lost 2 bases, and 14 bases lay between the germline ends. Germline V CDR1 and CDR2: SGDLS, YYNGEE. The CDR3: CASSLSGETTDTQYF. The CDR3 DNA follows: TGTGCCAGCAGCCTCTCCGGGGAGACCACAGATACGCAGTATTTT. Using reference TRBV9 and TRBJ2-3 for the parts outside the CDR3, the full variable domain is DSGVTQTPKHLITATGQRVTLRCSPRSGDLSVYWYQQSLDQGLQFLIQYYNGEERAKGNILERFSAQQFPDLHSELNLSSLELGDSALYFCASSLSGETTDTQYFGPGTRLTVL.

This chain connects TRBV7-8 to TRBJ2-7; the match to TRBD2 covers 11 bases. Germline CDR1 is SGHVS and CDR2 is FQNEAQ. The CDR3 totals 17 residues. V lost 1 base, J lost 1 base, and 6 bases stayed unmatched. The CDR3 DNA reads TGTGCCAGCAGCTTAGTGGGACTAGCGGCCTTTTCCTACGAGCAGTACTTC. Its protein product is CASSLVGLAAFSYEQYF.

The table lists this clonotype with many counts. V and J are TRBV5-5 and TRBJ2-3, with D unresolved. Germline CDR1 SGHKS, CDR2 YYEKEE (reference sequence). CDR3 length: 13 residues. V lost 0 bases, J lost 6 bases, and 8 bases lay in between. CDR3 sequence: CASSLEVRDTQYF. In DNA, the CDR3 is TGTGCCAGCAGCTTGGAGGTCAGGGATACGCAGTATTTT. Full variable domain (rest looked up from reference TRBV5-5 and TRBJ2-3): DAGVTQSPTHLIKTRGQQVTLRCSPISGHKSVSWYQQVLGQGPQFIFQYYEKEERGRGNFPDRFSARQFPNYSSELNVNALLLGDSALYLCASSLEVRDTQYFGPGTRLTVL.

This clonotype was detected a few times. The chain carries TRBV6-2 or TRBV6-3 and TRBJ1-2; TRBD1 might be the D (6 bases). The CDR3 covers 12 residues. Germline CDR1 and CDR2: MNHEY and SVGEGT. Trimming cost V 5 bases and J 3 bases, with 7 bases left between them. Written as DNA, the CDR3 is TGTGCCAGCAGTAACAGGGACTATGGCTACACCTTC. Translating it yields CASSNRDYGYTF.

The chain links TRBV7-9 to TRBJ1-1, with D perhaps TRBD1 (5 bases). Germline V gene sequence: CDR1 SEHNR, CDR2 FQNEAQ (reference sequence). Deletions cut 2 bases from V and 3 bases from J, with 13 bases between. CDR3 length: 15 amino acids. CDR3 loop: CASSLIGGGDTEAFF. In DNA, the CDR3 is TGTGCCAGCAGCTTAATCGGAGGAGGGGACACTGAAGCTTTCTTT.

This clonotype was counted only a few times. This rearrangement joins TRBV13 to TRBJ1-1, with D possibly TRBD1 on 5 matching bases. CDR3 length equals 15 residues. From germline, CDR1 is PRHDT and CDR2 FYEKMQ (reference sequence). V was pared by 3 bases and J by 5 bases, with 16 bases between. The CDR3 nucleotides are TGTGCCAGCAGCTTTGGTGTGGGGGGAGGGACTGAAGCTTTCTTT. This codes for CASSFGVGGGTEAFF.

This rearrangement joins TRBV6-5 to TRBJ1-2; D may be TRBD1 (6 bases). With 5 bases removed from V and 2 bases from J, the gap between germline ends came to 15 bases. CDR3 size: 15 residues. The germline gives CDR1 MNHEY, CDR2 SVGAGI. In DNA, the CDR3 is TGTGCCAGCAGTGGGGGACACTTCGAGAACTATGGCTACACCTTC. This gives the protein CASSGGHFENYGYTF.

The rearrangement uses TRBV7-9 and TRBJ2-1; TRBD2 is a possible D gene (5 bases). The CDR3 spans 15 residues. Per germline, CDR1 SEHNR and CDR2 FQNEAQ (reference sequence). Trimming shortened V by 5 bases and J by 0 bases, and 11 bases separated the two germline ends. The CDR3 region is CASSPADHSYNEQFF. CDR3 in DNA: TGTGCCAGCAGCCCAGCGGACCACTCCTACAATGAGCAGTTCTTC.

The chain recombines TRBV4-2 with TRBJ2-7, with no clear D. V was clipped by 4 bases and J by 3 bases, with 13 bases between them. The CDR3 loop spans 14 amino acids. Germline CDR1 and CDR2: LGHNA and YNFKEQ. CDR3: CASSPQLRDYEQYF. DNA of the CDR3: TGTGCCAGCAGCCCTCAACTAAGGGACTACGAGCAGTACTTC.

The V gene is TRBV12-3 or TRBV12-4, the J gene TRBJ2-1, with D perhaps being TRBD1 or TRBD2 (5 bases each). Trimming stripped 6 bases from V and 10 bases from J, with 16 bases between. The CDR3 covers 13 residues. CDR3: CASRNSVQGEQFF. CDR3 in DNA: TGTGCCAGCAGGAATAGCGTCCAGGGCGAGCAGTTCTTC.

This CDR3 reads CASSPDRGNGDEQYF. The CDR3 DNA follows: TGCGCCAGCAGTCCGGATAGGGGGAACGGAGACGAGCAGTACTTC. The rearrangement joins TRBV4-3 to TRBJ2-7, with D possibly matching TRBD1 (6 bases). V lost 6 bases and J 5 bases, leaving 20 bases between the germline ends. CDR1 and CDR2 (germline): LGHNA, YSLEER. There are 15 residues in the CDR3.

This clonotype was counted once. The genes are TRBV11-2 and TRBJ2-3; D assignment may be TRBD1 or TRBD2 (5 bases each). The germline V gene encodes CDR1 SGHAT and CDR2 FQNNGV. V lost 7 bases to trimming and J lost 2 bases, with 16 bases between them. The CDR3 covers 15 residues. In nucleotides, the CDR3 is TGTGCCAGCAACGAGAGGGGACCGATCACAGATACGCAGTATTTT. The encoded protein is CASNERGPITDTQYF.

This clonotype came up a few times. The chain combines TRBV30 with TRBJ1-5; no firm D call. The CDR3 consists of 13 residues. Germline V gives CDR1 GTSNPN, CDR2 SVGIG (reference sequence). The V end was cut by 3 bases, the J end by 5 bases, with 11 bases between. CDR3 residues: CAWRGFDHQPQHF. The CDR3, as DNA: TGTGCCTGGAGGGGGTTCGACCATCAGCCCCAGCATTTT.

This clonotype turned up a few times. The gene calls are TRBV2 and TRBJ2-7, with D possibly being TRBD1 (7 bases). CDR1 is SNHLY, CDR2 FYNNEI, per germline. Trimming removed 6 bases from V and 3 bases from J, with 12 bases in between. The CDR3 extends over 13 amino acids. The CDR3 loop reads CASRTGTLYEQYF. The CDR3 nucleotides are TGTGCCAGCAGGACAGGGACTCTCTACGAGCAGTACTTC.

The V gene is TRBV6-2 or TRBV6-3, the J gene TRBJ2-7; 7 bases align to TRBD2. This CDR3 region has 13 residues. Germline V lookup: CDR1 MNHEY, CDR2 SVGEGT. V gave up 6 bases and J gave up 1 base; unmatched junction bases: 3. CDR3 sequence (DNA): TGTGCCAGCAGAACTAGCGCTTCCTACGAGCAGTACTTC. This encodes CASRTSASYEQYF.

The V gene is TRBV12-3 or TRBV12-4, the J gene TRBJ1-5; D gene uncertain. V shed 10 bases and J shed 2 bases, with 9 bases lying between them. The CDR3 contains 12 residues. CDR3 protein: CAIRRGNQPQHF. CDR3 coding DNA: TGTGCCATCCGCCGGGGCAATCAGCCCCAGCATTTT.

Many counts were recorded for this clonotype. The chain combines TRBV5-1 with TRBJ2-1; perhaps TRBD2 as D (5 bases). V was pared by 3 bases and J by 0 bases, with 10 bases between. CDR3 size: 15 residues. Per the germline V gene, CDR1 is SGHRS and CDR2 is YFSETQ. CDR3 sequence: CASSSPGGSYNEQFF. CDR3 coding DNA: TGCGCCAGCAGCTCTCCCGGAGGCTCCTACAATGAGCAGTTCTTC.

This clonotype was seen a handful of times. The chain couples TRBV6-2 or TRBV6-3 to TRBJ2-7; 10 bases are a match to TRBD2. The CDR3 sequence is 21 residues long. V shed 2 bases and J 1 base; nucleotides not matched to a gene: 20. Germline CDR1 and CDR2: MNHEY and SVGEGT. CDR3 DNA: TGTGCCAGCAGTTACAAGGCGTGGGGACTAGCGATACTATACCGATCCTACGAGCAGTACTTC. Protein: CASSYKAWGLAILYRSYEQYF.

The chain recombines TRBV7-3 with TRBJ2-1; TRBD2 agrees at 11 bases. Germline V gene data show CDR1 as SGHTA and CDR2 as FQGTGA. The CDR3 is 17 amino acids. J gave up 6 bases and V 5 bases, and 12 bases lay outside the gene matches. CDR3 loop: CASSILPGTSGLNEQFF. The CDR3, as DNA: TGTGCCAGCAGCATTCTACCTGGGACTAGCGGCCTCAATGAGCAGTTCTTC. The full variable domain, its missing parts supplied by reference TRBV7-3 and TRBJ2-1, is GAGVSQTPSNKVTEKGKYVELRCDPISGHTALYWYRQSLGQGPEFLIYFQGTGAADDSGLPNDRFFAVRPEGSVSTLKIQRTERGDSAVYLCASSILPGTSGLNEQFFGPGTRLTVL.

In this sample, this clonotype turned up once. The chain has TRBV6-5 and TRBJ1-3, with D uncertain. Trimming cost V 5 bases and J 4 bases, with 15 bases left between them. Germline V gene lookup returns CDR1 MNHEY and CDR2 SVGAGI. There are 15 residues in the CDR3. The DNA for the CDR3 is TGTGCCAGCAGTACTACATCCGGTGCGGGAAACACCATATATTTT. Its protein is CASSTTSGAGNTIYF.